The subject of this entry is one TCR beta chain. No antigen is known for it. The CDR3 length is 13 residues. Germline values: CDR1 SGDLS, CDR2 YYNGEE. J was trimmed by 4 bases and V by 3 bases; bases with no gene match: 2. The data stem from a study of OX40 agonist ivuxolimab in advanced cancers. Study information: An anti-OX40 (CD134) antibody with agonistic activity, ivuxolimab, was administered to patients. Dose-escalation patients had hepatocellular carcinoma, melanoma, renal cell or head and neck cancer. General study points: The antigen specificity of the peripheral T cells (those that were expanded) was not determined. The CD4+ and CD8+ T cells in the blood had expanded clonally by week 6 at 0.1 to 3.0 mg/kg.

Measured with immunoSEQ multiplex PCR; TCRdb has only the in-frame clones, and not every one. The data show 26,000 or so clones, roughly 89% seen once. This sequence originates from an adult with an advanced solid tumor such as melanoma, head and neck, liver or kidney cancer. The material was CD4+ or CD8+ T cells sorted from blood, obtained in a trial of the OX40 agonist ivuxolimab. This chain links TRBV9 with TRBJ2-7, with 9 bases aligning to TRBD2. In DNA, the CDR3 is TGTGCCAGCAGCGGGACTAGCGATTACGAGCAGTACTTC. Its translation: CASSGTSDYEQYF.